Detailed here is one T cell receptor (beta chain). Many counts were recorded for this clonotype. It lacks a known antigen. No much larger clone is present one base from it, and per-base qualities are unavailable. Ficoll-Paque density gradient centrifugation was used to isolate PBMCs. This specimen comes from a study of T-cell memory formation after mild COVID-19 (TCRdb year 2021). Regarding the research as a whole: TCR sequence clusters from the two donors were found to be largely donor specific. In a couple of donors, T-cell clones that expanded and contracted after mild COVID-19 were followed by sequencing TCRalpha and TCRbeta repertoires longitudinally. The cohort comprised two young, previously healthy adult volunteers, one female and one male. Here is what the overall study found, with its caveats: Clones contracting from day 15 to 85 had balanced CD4/CD8 phenotypes, while a second wave expanding from day 15 to 37 was biased towards CD4+. Some responding clones were found in pre-infection memory, which suggests that pre-existing cross-reactive memory T cells took part in the SARS-CoV-2 response. SARS-CoV-2 specificity of the second-wave clones peaking on day 37 was not confirmed. Contracting CD4+ clones turned up mainly in the CM and EM memory subsets, whereas EMRA was where CD8+ clones were enriched. Only two mild cases were covered in the study, and larger cohorts including severe cases with pre-infection samples were considered necessary.

Sequenced using an Illumina NovaSeq 6000. TCRalpha and TCRbeta cDNA libraries were constructed by 5'RACE with constant-segment primers, with sample barcodes and unique molecular identifiers being introduced. RNA was extracted from every sample with Trizol reagent. Library amplification was performed in two PCR steps, and a second sample barcode and Illumina TruSeq adapters were introduced in the second step. Sequencing of libraries was performed on an Illumina NovaSeq with 2 x 150 bp paired-end reads. The original methods were these. The reads were demultiplexed and collapsed into UMI-guided consensus sequences using migec v1.2.7. Using mixcr v2.1.11, the UMI consensuses were aligned to TRA and TRB V and J templates and assembled into clonotypes. Clonotypes were classified as expanded or contracted when called significant by both edgeR and NoisET, with noise models trained on biological replicates. For edgeR calls, the thresholds were a false discovery rate-adjusted p below 0.01 and a log2 fold-change of 1. As an exploratory analysis of dynamics, max-normalized trajectories of the 1000 most abundant clonotypes were examined with PCA combined with hierarchical clustering. Each responding clone was given a CD4 or CD8 phenotype based on the CD4+ and CD8+ repertoires, which had been sequenced separately. Starting from the raw public reads, TCRdb applied fastp trimming at Q25, assembled clones with MiXCR and retained in-frame beta chains. For every CDR3 protein sequence, its rows merge into one entry that carries the most common genes and DNA. The V and J calls were determined by TCRdb, not by the authors. Recorded for this sample are 180,000 or so distinct CDR3 sequences; under 14% of them occurred a single time. The top ten clonotypes cover approximately 4% of the sample.

The germline ends are 13 bases apart after V is trimmed by 2 bases and J by 8 bases. The CDR3 runs 13 amino acids, cysteine and phenylalanine included. The retained sequence is limited to the CDR3, 39 bases, with the frame set at the first base. Looking up the germline V gene yields CDR1 SGHRS and CDR2 YFSETQ. This TCR was recovered from a young man who had mild COVID-19 (a few samples of this study predate the infection). The sample titles of this study are shuffled in the database, so cell type and time point are left out; the donor was told from shared clones. The material sequenced was PBMCs or a T cell subset sorted from them (not recorded which). The rearrangement joined TRBV5-1 to TRBJ1-2, with an unclear D gene assignment. The DNA reads TGCGCCAGCAGCTTCGGGTCTGTGGAGGGCTACACCTTC. Its protein reads: CASSFGSVEGYTF.